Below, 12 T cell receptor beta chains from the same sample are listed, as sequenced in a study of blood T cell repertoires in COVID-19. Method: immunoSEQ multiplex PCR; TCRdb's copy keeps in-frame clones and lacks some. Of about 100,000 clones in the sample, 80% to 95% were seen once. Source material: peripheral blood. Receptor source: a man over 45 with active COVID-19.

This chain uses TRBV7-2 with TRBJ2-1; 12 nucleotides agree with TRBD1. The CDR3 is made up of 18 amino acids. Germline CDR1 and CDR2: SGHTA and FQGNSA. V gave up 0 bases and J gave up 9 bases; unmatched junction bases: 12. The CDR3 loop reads CASSLARPGQGAGGEQFF. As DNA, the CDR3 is TGTGCCAGCAGCTTAGCCCGACCGGGACAGGGGGCCGGGGGTGAGCAGTTCTTC.

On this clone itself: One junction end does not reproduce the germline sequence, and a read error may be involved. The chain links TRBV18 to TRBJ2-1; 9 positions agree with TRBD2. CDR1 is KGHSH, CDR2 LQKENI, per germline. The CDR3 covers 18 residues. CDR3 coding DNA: TGTGCCAGCTCACCCCGGTCGTCGGGGCTAGCGGGATACAAAGAGCAGTTCTTC. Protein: CASSPRSSGLAGYKEQFF.

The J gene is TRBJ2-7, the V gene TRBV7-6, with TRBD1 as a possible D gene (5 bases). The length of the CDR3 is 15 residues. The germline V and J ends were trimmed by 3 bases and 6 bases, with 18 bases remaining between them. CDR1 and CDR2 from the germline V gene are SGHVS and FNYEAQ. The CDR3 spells CASSLIWSDSVEQYF. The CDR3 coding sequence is TGTGCCAGCAGCTTGATCTGGTCCGACAGCGTCGAGCAGTACTTC.

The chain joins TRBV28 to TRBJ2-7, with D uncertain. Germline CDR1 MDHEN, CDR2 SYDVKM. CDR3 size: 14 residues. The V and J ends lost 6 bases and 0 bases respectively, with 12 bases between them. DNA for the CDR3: TGTGCCAGCAGCCGTCAGGTACCCTCCTACGAGCAGTACTTC. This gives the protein CASSRQVPSYEQYF.

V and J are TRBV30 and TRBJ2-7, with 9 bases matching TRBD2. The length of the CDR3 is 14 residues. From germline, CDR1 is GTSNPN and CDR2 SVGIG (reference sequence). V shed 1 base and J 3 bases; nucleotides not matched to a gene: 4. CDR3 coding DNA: TGTGCCTGGAGTGCTGGTAGCGGGAGCTACGAGCAGTACTTC. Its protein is CAWSAGSGSYEQYF.

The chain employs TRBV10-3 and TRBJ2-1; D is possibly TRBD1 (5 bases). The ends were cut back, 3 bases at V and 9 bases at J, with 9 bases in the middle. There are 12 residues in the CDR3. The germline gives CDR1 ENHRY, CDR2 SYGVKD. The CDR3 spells CAISDRDREQFF. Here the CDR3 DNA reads TGTGCCATCAGTGACAGGGATCGTGAGCAGTTCTTC.

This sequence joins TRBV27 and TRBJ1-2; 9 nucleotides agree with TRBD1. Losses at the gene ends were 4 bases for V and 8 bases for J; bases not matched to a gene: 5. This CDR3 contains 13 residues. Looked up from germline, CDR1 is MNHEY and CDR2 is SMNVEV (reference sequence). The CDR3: CASSSSDRGGYTF. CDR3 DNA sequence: TGTGCCAGCAGTTCATCGGACAGGGGAGGCTACACCTTC.

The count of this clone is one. CDR3 loop: CASSSRGPGELFF. The CDR3, as DNA: TGTGCCAGTAGTTCCAGGGGTCCCGGGGAGCTGTTTTTT. The chain has TRBV19 and TRBJ2-2; weak D call: TRBD1 (6 bases). The CDR3 length is 13 residues. Germline values: CDR1 LNHDA, CDR2 SQIVND (reference sequence). V was pared by 5 bases and J by 6 bases, with 10 bases between.

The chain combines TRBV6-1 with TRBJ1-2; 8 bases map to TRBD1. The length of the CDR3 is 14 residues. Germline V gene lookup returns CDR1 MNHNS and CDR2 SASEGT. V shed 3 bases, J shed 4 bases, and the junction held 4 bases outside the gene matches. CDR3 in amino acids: CASSETGDGYGYTF. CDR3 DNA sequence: TGTGCCAGCAGTGAGACAGGGGATGGCTATGGCTACACCTTC.

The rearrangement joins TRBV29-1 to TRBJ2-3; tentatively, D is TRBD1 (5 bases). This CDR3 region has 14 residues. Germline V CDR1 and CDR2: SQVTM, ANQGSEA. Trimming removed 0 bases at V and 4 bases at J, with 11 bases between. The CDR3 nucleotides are TGCAGCGTTGAAGACTCAGGGCGTCCAGATACGCAGTATTTT. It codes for CSVEDSGRPDTQYF.

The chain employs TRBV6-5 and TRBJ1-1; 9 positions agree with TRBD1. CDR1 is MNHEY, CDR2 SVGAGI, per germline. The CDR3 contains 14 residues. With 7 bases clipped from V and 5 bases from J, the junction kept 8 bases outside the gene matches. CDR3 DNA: TGTGCCAGCATTCGGGACAGGGTAGATACTGAAGCTTTCTTT. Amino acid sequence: CASIRDRVDTEAFF.

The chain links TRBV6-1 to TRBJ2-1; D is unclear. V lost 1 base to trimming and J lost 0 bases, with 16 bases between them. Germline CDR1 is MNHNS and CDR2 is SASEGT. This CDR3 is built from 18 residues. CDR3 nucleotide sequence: TGTGCCAGCAGTGAAGAGGTCCGGCGGTTTGCCTCCTACAATGAGCAGTTCTTC. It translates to CASSEEVRRFASYNEQFF.